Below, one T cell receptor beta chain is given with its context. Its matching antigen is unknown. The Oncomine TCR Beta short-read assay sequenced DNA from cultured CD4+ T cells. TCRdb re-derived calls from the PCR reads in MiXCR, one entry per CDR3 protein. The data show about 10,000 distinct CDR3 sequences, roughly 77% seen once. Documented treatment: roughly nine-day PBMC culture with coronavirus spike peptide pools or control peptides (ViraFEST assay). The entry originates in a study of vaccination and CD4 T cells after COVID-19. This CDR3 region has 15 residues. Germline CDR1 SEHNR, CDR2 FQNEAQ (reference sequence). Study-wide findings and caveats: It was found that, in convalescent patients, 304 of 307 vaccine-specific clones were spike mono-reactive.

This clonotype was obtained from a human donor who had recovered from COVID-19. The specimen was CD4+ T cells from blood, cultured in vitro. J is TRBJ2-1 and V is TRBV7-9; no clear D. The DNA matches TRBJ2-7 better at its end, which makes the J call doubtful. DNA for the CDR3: TGTGCCAGCAGCTTAGTGGGCAGGATCTCCTACGAGCAGTACTTC. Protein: CASSLVGRISYEQYF.